This T cell receptor beta chain was sequenced for a study of chemoradiotherapy in HPV16-positive cancers. This clone was picked up one time. Method: immunoSEQ multiplex PCR; TCRdb's copy keeps in-frame clones and lacks some. The sample contains approximately 28,000 clones, approximately 91% of which appear only once. Trimming cost V 3 bases and J 0 bases; bases outside gene matches: 19. Per the germline V gene, CDR1 is LGHNA and CDR2 is YNFKEQ. The CDR3 extends over 21 amino acids. This chain links TRBV4-2 with TRBJ2-7, with TRBD2 identical over 11 bases. The receptor was derived from a human donor with HPV-associated anogenital cancer. This material consisted of blood, taken from a patient who underwent chemoradiotherapy. CDR3 coding DNA: TGTGCCAGCAGCCAGGGGTGGACGAGACTAGCGGGGCCGAGGACCTCCTACGAGCAGTACTTC. Amino acid sequence: CASSQGWTRLAGPRTSYEQYF.